Sequencing of this T cell receptor beta chain was carried out in a study of OX40 agonist ivuxolimab in advanced cancers. CDR1 and CDR2 from the germline V gene are MNHEY and SMNVEV (reference sequence). V dropped 2 bases and J dropped 7 bases, with 15 bases sitting between them. This CDR3 comprises 14 residues. TCRdb's copy holds only in-frame clones and misses some; the assay was immunoSEQ multiplex PCR. The sample shows about 30,000 clones, about three quarters of them seen only once. There are a few counts of this clone. The sample was CD4+ or CD8+ T cells sorted from blood, taken in a trial of the OX40 agonist ivuxolimab. J is TRBJ2-7 and V is TRBV27, with a possible D match to TRBD2 (5 bases). This sequence was found in an adult with an advanced solid tumor such as melanoma, head and neck, liver or kidney cancer. The CDR3: CASSLLAIPWEQYF. CDR3 nucleotides: TGTGCCAGCAGTTTACTAGCAATCCCGTGGGAGCAGTACTTC.